Listed below are T cell receptor beta chains from one sample, sequenced in a study of a mutant IDH1 vaccine in newly diagnosed glioma. The table came from immunoSEQ multiplex PCR; TCRdb's copy has only in-frame clones and leaves some out. The sample carries tens of thousands of clones, around 76% recorded once. These TCRs are of unknown antigen specificity. The source was PBMCs, collected from a glioma patient whose treatment included an IDH1 peptide vaccine. These receptors were taken from a middle-aged man with glioma. Some clones in this sample may be carry-over from other donors' samples. CDR3s include the opening cysteine and the closing phenylalanine or tryptophan. D genes are given only for firm matches. Not every row has a clone size; where given, it reads once, few, many or a size class.

TRBJ1-1,.,TRBV4-1,.,CASSQEKSTEAFF,TGCGCCAGCAGCCAAGAAAAAAGTACTGAAGCTTTCTTT
TRBJ2-5,.,TRBV11-2,.,CASSLEFQSIETQYF,TGTGCCAGCAGCTTAGAGTTTCAATCCATAGAGACCCAGTACTTC
TRBJ1-3,.,TRBV6-5,.,CASSYSRRSSGNTIYF,TGTGCCAGCAGTTACTCTCGAAGAAGCTCTGGAAACACCATATATTTT
TRBJ2-3,.,TRBV30,.,CAWSVRDGRTDTQYF,TGTGCCTGGAGTGTACGGGACGGACGCACAGATACGCAGTATTTT
TRBJ1-2,.,TRBV11-2,.,CASSWDTMGGYTF,TGTGCCAGCAGCTGGGACACCATGGGTGGCTACACCTTC
TRBJ1-1,TRBD1,TRBV6-7,few,CASSYAGQDLNTEAFF,TGTGCCAGCAGTTATGCCGGACAGGATTTGAACACTGAAGCTTTCTTT
TRBJ1-1,.,TRBV19,few,CASSTPPNTEAFF,TGTGCCAGTAGTACACCACCGAACACTGAAGCTTTCTTT
TRBJ2-7,TRBD2,TRBV12-5,few,CASGFTRSGARSYEQYF,TGTGCTAGTGGTTTTACCCGTAGCGGGGCCCGCTCCTACGAGCAGTACTTC
TRBJ1-4,.,TRBV7-6,.,CASSLVAGLSNEKLFF,TGTGCCAGCAGCTTAGTGGCAGGTCTGTCAAATGAAAAACTGTTTTTT
TRBJ2-1,TRBD2,TRBV7-9,.,CASSPAGLAGIRDEQFF,TGTGCCAGCAGCCCAGCCGGACTAGCGGGGATTAGGGATGAGCAGTTCTTC
TRBJ2-7,.,TRBV7-2,.,CASSLAAGPYEQYF,TGTGCCAGCAGCTTAGCGGCGGGTCCCTACGAGCAGTACTTC
TRBJ1-1,.,TRBV13,.,CASSLGKGGTEAFF,TGTGCCAGCAGCTTAGGCAAAGGGGGAACTGAAGCTTTCTTT
TRBJ1-1,TRBD1,TRBV7-6,.,CASSADRVRAEAFF,TGTGCCAGCAGCGCGGACAGGGTGCGGGCTGAAGCTTTCTTT
TRBJ1-5,TRBD1,TRBV2,.,CASTWTGSLQPQHF,TGTGCCAGTACCTGGACAGGGTCACTTCAGCCCCAGCATTTT
TRBJ2-7,TRBD1,TRBV11-2,.,CASSLESVTGAYEQYF,TGTGCCAGCAGCTTAGAGTCCGTGACAGGGGCCTACGAGCAGTACTTC
TRBJ2-7,.,TRBV28,.,CASSPFLFLGESSYEQYF,TGTGCCAGCAGCCCCTTCCTTTTTCTCGGGGAAAGCTCCTACGAGCAGTACTTC
TRBJ1-2,.,TRBV7-2,.,CASSLGGGYGYTF,TGTGCCAGCAGCTTAGGGGGGGGCTATGGCTACACCTTC
TRBJ2-7,TRBD1,TRBV7-2,.,CASSRRDSSYEQYF,TGTGCCAGCAGCCGCCGGGACAGTTCTTACGAGCAGTACTTC
TRBJ1-5,.,TRBV15,.,CATSPGSHSNQPQHF,TGTGCCACCAGTCCCGGGAGTCATAGCAATCAGCCCCAGCATTTT
TRBJ1-1,.,TRBV20-1,.,CSASRSAEAFF,TGCAGTGCTAGCAGGTCGGCTGAAGCTTTCTTT
TRBJ2-2,.,TRBV28,.,CASSLRMGGELFF,TGTGCCAGCAGTTTGAGGATGGGGGGGGAGCTGTTTTTT
TRBJ2-1,TRBD2,TRBV7-7,.,CASSPVGLAGGNEQFF,TGTGCTAGCAGCCCGGTGGGACTAGCGGGGGGTAATGAGCAGTTCTTC
TRBJ2-7,TRBD2,TRBV5-4,.,CASSLGLAGEDEQYF,TGTGCCAGCAGCTTGGGGCTTGCGGGGGAGGACGAGCAGTACTTC
TRBJ1-6,.,TRBV5-1,.,CASSLGEIHNSPLHF,TGCGCCAGCAGCTTGGGTGAAATTCATAATTCACCCCTCCACTTT
TRBJ2-3,.,TRBV15,.,CATISRDRTDTQYF,TGTGCCACCATTAGCCGAGACAGGACAGATACGCAGTATTTT
TRBJ1-5,TRBD1,TRBV6-6,.,CASSYDRASNQPQHF,TGTGCCAGCAGTTATGACAGGGCAAGCAATCAGCCCCAGCATTTT
TRBJ2-1,.,TRBV7-9,.,CASSSEGSIFNEQFF,TGTGCCAGCAGCTCCGAGGGGAGTATATTCAATGAGCAGTTCTTC